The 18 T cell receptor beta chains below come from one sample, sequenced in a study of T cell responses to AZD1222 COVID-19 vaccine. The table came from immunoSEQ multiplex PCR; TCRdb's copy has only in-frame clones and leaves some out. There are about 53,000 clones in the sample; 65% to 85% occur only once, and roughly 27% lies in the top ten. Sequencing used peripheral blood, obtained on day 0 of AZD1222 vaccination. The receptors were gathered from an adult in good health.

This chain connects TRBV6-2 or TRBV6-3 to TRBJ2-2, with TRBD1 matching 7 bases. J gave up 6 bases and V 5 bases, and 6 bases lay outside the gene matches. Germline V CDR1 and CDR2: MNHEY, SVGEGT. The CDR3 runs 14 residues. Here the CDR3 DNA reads TGTGCCAGCAGTGTTACAGGGGTCCCCGGGGAGCTGTTTTTT. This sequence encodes CASSVTGVPGELFF.

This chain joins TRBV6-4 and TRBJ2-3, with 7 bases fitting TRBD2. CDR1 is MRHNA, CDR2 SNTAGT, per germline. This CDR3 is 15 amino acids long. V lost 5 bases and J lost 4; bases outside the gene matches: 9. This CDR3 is CASSRAGETPDTQYF. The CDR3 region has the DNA TGTGCCAGCAGTAGGGCGGGAGAGACCCCAGATACGCAGTATTTT.

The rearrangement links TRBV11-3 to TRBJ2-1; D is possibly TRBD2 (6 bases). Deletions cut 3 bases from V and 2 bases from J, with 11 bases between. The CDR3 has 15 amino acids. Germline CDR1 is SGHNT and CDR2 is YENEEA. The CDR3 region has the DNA TGTGCCAGCAGCTTGATTAGCGGAGCCTACAATGAGCAGTTCTTC. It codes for CASSLISGAYNEQFF.

The CDR3 sequence: CAWSGGTASQPQHF. CDR3 coding DNA: TGTGCCTGGAGCGGAGGGACCGCTAGTCAGCCCCAGCATTTT. V and J are TRBV30 and TRBJ1-5; tentatively, D is TRBD1 (5 bases). The germline CDR1 and CDR2 sequences are GTSNPN and SVGIG (reference sequence). The V gene lost 3 bases and the J gene lost 6 bases, with 15 bases spanning the gap. The CDR3 has 14 residues.

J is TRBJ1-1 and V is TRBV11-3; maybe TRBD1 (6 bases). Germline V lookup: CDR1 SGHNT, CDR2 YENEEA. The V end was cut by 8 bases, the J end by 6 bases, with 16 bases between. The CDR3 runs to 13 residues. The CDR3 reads CASREGGDAEAFF. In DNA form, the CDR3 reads TGTGCCAGCCGGGAGGGGGGGGACGCTGAAGCTTTCTTT.

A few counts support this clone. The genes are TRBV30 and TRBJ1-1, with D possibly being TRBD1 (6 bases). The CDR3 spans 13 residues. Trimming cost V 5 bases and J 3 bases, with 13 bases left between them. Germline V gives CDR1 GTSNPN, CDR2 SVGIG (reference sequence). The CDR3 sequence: CAWGQLVHTEAFF. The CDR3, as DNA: TGTGCCTGGGGACAGCTGGTTCACACTGAAGCTTTCTTT. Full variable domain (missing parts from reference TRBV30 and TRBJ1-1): SQTIHQWPATLVQPVGSPLSLECTVEGTSNPNLYWYRQAAGRGLQLLFYSVGIGQISSEVPQNLSASRPQDRQFILSSKKLLLSDSGFYLCAWGQLVHTEAFFGQGTRLTVV.

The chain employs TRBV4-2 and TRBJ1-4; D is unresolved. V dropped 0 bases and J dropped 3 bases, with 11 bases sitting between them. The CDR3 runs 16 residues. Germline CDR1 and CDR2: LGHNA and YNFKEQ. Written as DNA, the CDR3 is TGTGCCAGCAGCCAAGACAGGTCGGCTTCTAATGAAAAACTGTTTTTT. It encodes CASSQDRSASNEKLFF.

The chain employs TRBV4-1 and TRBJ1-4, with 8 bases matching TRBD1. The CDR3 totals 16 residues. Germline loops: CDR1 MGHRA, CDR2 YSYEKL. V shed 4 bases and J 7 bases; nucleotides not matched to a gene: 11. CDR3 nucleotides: TGCGCCAGCAGCCTATACACAGGGGGTAAAGGTGAAAAACTGTTTTTT. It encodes CASSLYTGGKGEKLFF.

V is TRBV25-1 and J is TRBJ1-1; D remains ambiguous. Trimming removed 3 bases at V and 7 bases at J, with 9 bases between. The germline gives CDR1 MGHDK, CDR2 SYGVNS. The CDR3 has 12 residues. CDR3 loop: CASSDERVEAFF. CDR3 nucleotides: TGTGCCAGCAGTGATGAGAGAGTTGAAGCTTTCTTT.

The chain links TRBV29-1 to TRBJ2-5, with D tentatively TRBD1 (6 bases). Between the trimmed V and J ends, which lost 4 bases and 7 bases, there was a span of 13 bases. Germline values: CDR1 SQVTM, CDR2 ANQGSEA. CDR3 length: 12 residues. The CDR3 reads CSVGQGLGTQYF. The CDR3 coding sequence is TGCAGCGTTGGGCAGGGGTTGGGGACCCAGTACTTC.

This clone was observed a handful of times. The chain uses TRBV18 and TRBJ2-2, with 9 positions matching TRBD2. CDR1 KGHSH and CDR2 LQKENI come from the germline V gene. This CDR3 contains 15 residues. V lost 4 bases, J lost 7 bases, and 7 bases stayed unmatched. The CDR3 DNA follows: TGTGCCAGCTCACTCAGGACTAGCGATGGCGGGGAGCTGTTTTTT. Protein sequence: CASSLRTSDGGELFF.

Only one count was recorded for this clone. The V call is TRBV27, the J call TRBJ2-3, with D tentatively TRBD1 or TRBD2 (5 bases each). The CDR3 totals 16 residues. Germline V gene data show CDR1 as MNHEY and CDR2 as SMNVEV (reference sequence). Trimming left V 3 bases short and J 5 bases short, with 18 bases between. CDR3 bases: TGTGCCAGCAGTTTCGAGGGGCAGCCGTGGTTAGATACGCAGTATTTT. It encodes CASSFEGQPWLDTQYF.

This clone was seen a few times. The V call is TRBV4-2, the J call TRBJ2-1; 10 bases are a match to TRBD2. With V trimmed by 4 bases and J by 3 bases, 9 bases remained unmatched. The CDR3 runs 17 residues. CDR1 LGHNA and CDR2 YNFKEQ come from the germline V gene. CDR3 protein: CASSPSVSGGDYNEQFF. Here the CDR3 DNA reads TGTGCCAGCAGCCCTTCCGTAAGCGGGGGGGACTACAATGAGCAGTTCTTC.

The CDR3 region is CASSSPGGAPGETQYF. The CDR3 region has the DNA TGTGCCAGCAGTTCCCCGGGTGGGGCACCGGGTGAGACCCAGTACTTC. The chain joins TRBV28 to TRBJ2-5, with TRBD1 as a possible D gene (5 bases). The CDR3 contains 16 residues. Germline CDR1 and CDR2: MDHEN and SYDVKM. Trimming removed 4 bases at V and 5 bases at J, with 20 bases between.

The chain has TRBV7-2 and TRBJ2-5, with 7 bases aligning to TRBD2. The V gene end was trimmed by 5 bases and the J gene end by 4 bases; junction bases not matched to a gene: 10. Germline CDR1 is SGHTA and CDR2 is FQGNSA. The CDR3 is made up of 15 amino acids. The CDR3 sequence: CASSQEGSGAETQYF. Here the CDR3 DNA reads TGTGCCAGCAGCCAGGAGGGGAGCGGGGCAGAGACCCAGTACTTC. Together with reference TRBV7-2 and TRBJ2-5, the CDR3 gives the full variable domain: GAGVSQSPSNKVTEKGKDVELRCDPISGHTALYWYRQSLGQGLEFLIYFQGNSAPDKSGLPSDRFSAERTGGSVSTLTIQRTQQEDSAVYLCASSQEGSGAETQYFGPGTRLLVL.

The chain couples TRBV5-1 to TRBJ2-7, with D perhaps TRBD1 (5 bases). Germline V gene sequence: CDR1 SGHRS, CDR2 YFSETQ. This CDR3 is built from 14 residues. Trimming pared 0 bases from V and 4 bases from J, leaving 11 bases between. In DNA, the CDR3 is TGCGCCAGCAGCTTGGGCCCAGGGCGGTACGAGCAGTACTTC. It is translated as CASSLGPGRYEQYF.

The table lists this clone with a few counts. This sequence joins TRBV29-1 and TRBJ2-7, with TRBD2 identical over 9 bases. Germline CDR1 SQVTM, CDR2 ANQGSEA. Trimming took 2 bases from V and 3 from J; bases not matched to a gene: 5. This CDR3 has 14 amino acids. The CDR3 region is CSVELREGLYEQYF. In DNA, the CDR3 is TGCAGCGTTGAACTGCGGGAGGGCCTCTACGAGCAGTACTTC.

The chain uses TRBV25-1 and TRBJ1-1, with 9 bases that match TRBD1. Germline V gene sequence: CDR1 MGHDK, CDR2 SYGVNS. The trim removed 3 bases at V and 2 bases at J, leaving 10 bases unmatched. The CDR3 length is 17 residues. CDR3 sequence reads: CASSDYAGTGPNTEAFF. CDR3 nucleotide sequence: TGTGCCAGCAGTGACTATGCCGGGACAGGGCCCAACACTGAAGCTTTCTTT.